This T cell receptor beta chain was observed in a study of blood T cell repertoires in COVID-19. At the level of the study: Sample material is recorded as cDNA or gDNA derived from T cells, B-cell-depleted T cells, or PBMCs.

This CDR3 is 16 amino acids long. Looked up from germline, CDR1 is SGHTA and CDR2 is FQGTGA. Trimming removed 5 bases at V and 0 bases at J, with 14 bases between. Produced via immunoSEQ multiplex PCR; TCRdb's table is partial and in-frame only. This sample has 150,000 to 200,000 clones, with over 70% found just once. Sequenced input: peripheral blood. The TCR originated in a man aged 65 to 79 with acute or convalescent COVID-19. The V gene is TRBV7-3, the J gene TRBJ2-1, with D possibly TRBD2 on 5 matching bases. The CDR3 region is CASSLRSGSSYNEQFF. The DNA for the CDR3 is TGTGCCAGCAGCCTCAGGAGCGGAAGCTCCTACAATGAGCAGTTCTTC.